This T cell receptor beta chain was obtained from a study of shared clonotypes between healthy human individuals. Each sample came from a Caucasian adult donor living in Nashville, Tennessee. The material for each subset, its genomic DNA, was split evenly across several immunoSEQ plates. Some 30,000 T cell genomes (around 0.2 ug DNA) went into each sorted-subset replicate. This table comes from immunoSEQ multiplex PCR, and its TCRdb copy is limited to in-frame clones, with some not included. The sample includes about 1 million clones, 75% to 85% seen only once; the top ten take more than 0.5%. Germline CDR1 reads KGHSH; CDR2 reads LQKENI. J was trimmed by 0 bases and V by 6 bases; bases with no gene match: 11. The CDR3 is 19 amino acids.

The clonotype originates from a man between 18 and 29 years old in good health. Some clones in this sample may be carry-over from other donors' samples. This chain joins TRBV18 and TRBJ2-3; 14 bases map to TRBD2. Sequencing input: memory CD4+ T cells from PBMCs. The sample's subset: CD45RA-negative fraction. The CDR3 DNA follows: TGTGCCAGCTCGTCCGGGACTAGCGGGAGTCGGGGGAGCACAGATACGCAGTATTTT. It specifies CASSSGTSGSRGSTDTQYF.